This is a list of T cell receptor beta chains from one sample in a study of T cell repertoires in cytomegalovirus infection. Via MiXCR, TCRdb re-called the reads, giving one row per CDR3 protein. The table lists tens of thousands of distinct CDR3 sequences, 3% to 4% of them singletons, with roughly a fifth in the top ten. The material sequenced was PBMCs. The receptor set was obtained from a human donor in good health (CMV status not recorded). Some clones in this sample may be carry-over from other donors' samples. Each CDR3 is given with its conserved first and last residue. A D gene is named only where the DNA matches it firmly. Not every row has a clone size; where given, it reads once, few, many or a size class.

len,abundance,j_gene,d_gene,v_gene,CDR3aa,CDR3nt
13,many,TRBJ2-1,TRBD1,TRBV6-5,CASSLLQGFEQFF,TGTGCCAGCAGCCTACTACAGGGGTTTGAGCAGTTCTTC
13,many,TRBJ1-1,.,TRBV10-3,CAISPGGYTEAFF,TGTGCCATCAGCCCCGGCGGCTACACTGAAGCTTTCTTT
13,many,TRBJ2-4,TRBD1,TRBV7-2,CASSLGTGNIQYF,TGTGCCAGCAGCTTGGGGACAGGGAACATTCAGTACTTC
14,many,TRBJ2-7,.,TRBV7-2,CASSLVDKGGEQYF,TGTGCCAGCAGCTTAGTGGACAAGGGCGGAGAGCAGTACTTC
14,.,TRBJ1-6,.,TRBV7-2,CASSLAGYNSPLHF,TGTGCCAGCAGCTTAGCGGGTTATAATTCACCCCTCCACTTT
12,many,TRBJ1-1,.,TRBV7-2,CASNLLNTEAFF,TGTGCCAGCAACCTTTTGAACACTGAAGCTTTCTTT
15,few,TRBJ1-5,TRBD1,TRBV6-5,CASSLAGGQNQPQHF,TGTGCCAGCAGTCTCGCAGGGGGACAGAATCAGCCCCAGCATTTT
17,many,TRBJ2-3,TRBD2,TRBV7-9,CASSSLRREGNTDTQYF,TGTGCCAGCAGCTCCCTTCGGCGGGAGGGAAACACAGATACGCAGTATTTT
13,many,TRBJ2-1,TRBD1,TRBV7-9,CASSLEGASEQFF,TGTGCCAGCAGCTTAGAGGGGGCAAGTGAGCAGTTCTTC
16,many,TRBJ2-5,TRBD2,TRBV27,CASSLLAGGPGETQYF,TGTGCCAGCAGTTTACTAGCGGGAGGGCCCGGGGAGACCCAGTACTTC
12,many,TRBJ2-7,.,TRBV5-1,CASSLGGIEQYF,TGCGCCAGCAGCTTGGGGGGAATCGAGCAGTACTTC
13,many,TRBJ2-3,.,TRBV19,CASSPDTTDTQYF,TGTGCCAGTAGTCCGGACACTACAGATACGCAGTATTTT
16,.,TRBJ2-4,.,TRBV7-6,CASAPERSLAKNIQYF,TGTGCCAGCGCCCCGGAGAGGAGCCTAGCCAAAAACATTCAGTACTTC
16,many,TRBJ2-6,.,TRBV19,CASSSRLFPGANVLTF,TGTGCCAGTAGTTCCCGACTCTTTCCCGGGGCCAACGTCCTGACTTTC
13,many,TRBJ2-3,.,TRBV28,CASSMGGTDTQYF,TGTGCCAGCAGTATGGGGGGCACAGATACGCAGTATTTT
12,many,TRBJ2-1,TRBD2,TRBV6-5,CASSIAGGEQFF,TGTGCCAGCTCAATAGCGGGGGGTGAGCAGTTCTTC
13,many,TRBJ1-1,.,TRBV12-3/TRBV12-4,CASSRDQNTEAFF,TGTGCCAGCAGCCGGGACCAGAACACTGAAGCTTTCTTT
15,many,TRBJ2-7,TRBD1,TRBV7-3,CASSLRQGASYEQYF,TGTGCCAGCAGCTTGCGGCAGGGGGCATCCTACGAGCAGTACTTC
17,.,TRBJ2-3,TRBD2,TRBV5-6,CASSLRGTSGNTDTQYF,TGTGCCAGCAGCTTGCGGGGAACTAGCGGAAACACAGATACGCAGTATTTT
13,many,TRBJ2-7,.,TRBV19,CASSIVPADEQYF,TGTGCCAGTAGTATAGTTCCGGCAGACGAGCAGTACTTC
12,many,TRBJ1-1,.,TRBV11-2,CASSLWTGEAFF,TGTGCCAGCAGCTTATGGACGGGTGAAGCTTTCTTT
15,many,TRBJ1-5,.,TRBV7-2,CASCPSGTTNQPQHF,TGTGCCAGCTGCCCATCGGGTACTACCAATCAGCCCCAGCATTTT
14,many,TRBJ1-1,TRBD1,TRBV12-3/TRBV12-4,CASTLDRGGTEAFF,TGTGCCAGCACCCTGGACAGGGGTGGCACTGAAGCTTTCTTT
20,many,TRBJ2-3,TRBD2,TRBV7-2,CASSPRGLAGGGRNTDTQYF,TGTGCCAGCAGCCCCCGAGGACTAGCGGGGGGGGGCCGCAACACAGATACGCAGTATTTT
13,many,TRBJ1-1,.,TRBV19,CASSIRVNTEAFF,TGTGCCAGTAGTATACGTGTGAACACTGAAGCTTTCTTT
16,many,TRBJ1-2,.,TRBV7-2,CASSLGITAQTYGYTF,TGTGCCAGCAGCTTAGGGATCACAGCGCAAACCTATGGCTACACCTTC
17,medium-sized,TRBJ2-2,.,TRBV7-6,CASSFLTSRENTGELFF,TGTGCCAGCAGCTTTCTCACGAGTCGAGAGAACACCGGGGAGCTGTTTTTT
13,many,TRBJ2-1,.,TRBV7-3,CASSSGALNEQFF,TGTGCCAGCAGCTCCGGGGCTCTCAATGAGCAGTTCTTC
16,.,TRBJ2-3,TRBD1,TRBV6-6,CASSYKTGAGTDTQYF,TGTGCCAGCAGTTACAAGACAGGGGCGGGCACAGATACGCAGTATTTT
13,many,TRBJ2-5,.,TRBV7-2,CASSLGSQETQYF,TGTGCCAGCAGCTTAGGGTCGCAAGAGACCCAGTACTTC
14,many,TRBJ1-4,.,TRBV7-2,CASSLGRGAEKLFF,TGTGCCAGCAGCTTAGGCCGGGGGGCCGAAAAACTGTTTTTT
12,many,TRBJ1-2,.,TRBV29-1,CSSGEGKEGYTF,TGCAGCTCGGGGGAAGGGAAGGAGGGCTACACCTTC
17,many,TRBJ1-6,TRBD1,TRBV7-3,CASSPGPGTGWNSPLHF,TGTGCCAGCAGTCCCGGACCCGGGACAGGATGGAATTCACCCCTCCACTTT
16,many,TRBJ1-1,.,TRBV7-8,CASSLVGGGRNTEAFF,TGTGCCAGCAGCTTAGTGGGAGGCGGGAGGAACACTGAAGCTTTCTTT
13,many,TRBJ2-7,.,TRBV7-3,CASSLDGSYEQYF,TGTGCCAGCAGCTTAGACGGCTCCTACGAGCAGTACTTC
14,many,TRBJ2-2,.,TRBV6-6,CASSYSIITGELFF,TGTGCCAGCAGTTACTCGATCATTACCGGGGAGCTGTTTTTT
11,many,TRBJ2-7,.,TRBV7-9,CASSSRYEQYF,TGTGCCAGCAGCTCCCGCTACGAGCAGTACTTC
15,many,TRBJ1-6,.,TRBV7-2,CASSEQGFYNSPLHF,TGTGCCAGCAGCGAACAGGGTTTCTATAATTCACCCCTCCACTTT
11,many,TRBJ2-2,.,TRBV7-4,CAQPVTGELFF,TGTGCCCAGCCGGTAACCGGGGAGCTGTTTTTT
15,many,TRBJ2-5,TRBD1,TRBV6-2/TRBV6-3,CASSYGTANQETQYF,TGTGCCAGCAGTTACGGGACAGCCAACCAAGAGACCCAGTACTTC
16,many,TRBJ2-1,.,TRBV5-6,CASSLGGALTHNEQFF,TGTGCCAGCAGCTTGGGGGGGGCGCTTACCCACAATGAGCAGTTCTTC
13,many,TRBJ2-1,TRBD1,TRBV5-1,CASSAGTVNEQFF,TGCGCCAGCAGCGCCGGGACAGTCAATGAGCAGTTCTTC
15,many,TRBJ2-1,TRBD2,TRBV29-1,CSVERAGGVLNEQFF,TGCAGCGTTGAACGGGCGGGAGGAGTTCTCAATGAGCAGTTCTTC
15,many,TRBJ2-1,TRBD1,TRBV7-2,CASSFDRGSYNEQFF,TGTGCCAGCAGCTTTGACAGGGGGTCCTACAATGAGCAGTTCTTC
13,few,TRBJ1-2,.,TRBV19,CASSMERDYGYTF,TGTGCCAGTAGTATGGAACGGGACTATGGCTACACCTTC
12,many,TRBJ2-5,.,TRBV12-5,CASGSAEETQYF,TGTGCTAGTGGTTCAGCTGAAGAGACCCAGTACTTC
14,many,TRBJ2-7,.,TRBV11-1,CASSPRWSPWEQYF,TGTGCCAGCAGCCCTCGTTGGAGTCCCTGGGAGCAGTACTTC
13,many,TRBJ1-2,.,TRBV20-1,CSARGPGNYGYTF,TGCAGTGCTAGAGGCCCAGGGAACTATGGCTACACCTTC
16,many,TRBJ1-1,.,TRBV7-2,CASSLVIRGGNTEAFF,TGTGCCAGCAGCTTAGTCATTAGAGGGGGGAACACTGAAGCTTTCTTT
16,many,TRBJ2-2,TRBD2,TRBV6-1,CASSKSLAGVPGELFF,TGTGCCAGCAGTAAATCTCTAGCGGGAGTCCCCGGGGAGCTGTTTTTT
15,few,TRBJ2-1,TRBD2,TRBV24-1,CATSTRREGRDEQFF,TGTGCCACCAGTACCCGGCGGGAGGGCCGGGATGAGCAGTTCTTC
15,few,TRBJ2-3,.,TRBV7-4,CASSSSAPSTDTQYF,TGTGCCAGCAGTTCGTCAGCCCCTAGCACAGATACGCAGTATTTT
15,many,TRBJ2-7,TRBD2,TRBV7-2,CASSRTAGGTYEQYF,TGTGCCAGCAGCCGGACGGCGGGAGGAACCTACGAGCAGTACTTC